Listed here are 32 T cell receptor beta chains from one sample, sequenced in a study of spatial heterogeneity in lung cancer (dated by TCRdb to between 2018 and 2021). Library preparation employed 5' RACE. The instrument given in TCRdb is NextSeq 500. TCRdb trimmed public reads at Q25 via fastp, called clones via MiXCR and kept in-frame beta chains. Rows are combined by CDR3 protein, so each entry shows the most common genes and DNA. The sample table holds roughly 15,000 distinct CDR3 sequences, of which under 8% were seen once. About 9% of the sample is held by the ten biggest clonotypes. For these receptors, no antigen is known. Findings and caveats that apply to the study as a whole: The tumor nonsynonymous mutation count correlated with the number of expanded alpha and beta TCRs within the tumor.

The time point label corresponds to: sample taken at primary tumor resection. Sample: lung tumor tissue, taken at surgery. Receptors were obtained from a male donor with early-stage non-small cell lung cancer.

This chain joins TRBV11-2 and TRBJ2-7; 7 positions agree with TRBD1. V was pared by 5 bases and J by 1 base, with 8 bases of the junction left unmatched. The CDR3 contains 15 residues. Germline V gives CDR1 SGHAT, CDR2 FQNNGV. CDR3 sequence reads: CASSTRQGRSYEQYF. CDR3 DNA: TGTGCCAGCAGCACACGACAGGGTAGGTCCTACGAGCAGTACTTC.

The CDR3 DNA sequence: TGTGCCAGCAGCGCTGCGGGACAGGGTATCAATGAGCAGTTCTTC. Amino acid sequence: CASSAAGQGINEQFF. The rearrangement joins TRBV7-2 to TRBJ2-1; 9 nucleotides match TRBD1. J lost 6 bases, V lost 5 bases, and 8 bases had no gene match. The CDR3 contains 15 residues. Germline lookup yields CDR1 SGHTA and CDR2 FQGNSA.

This clonotype is medium-sized (0.01 to 0.1%) in the sample. The chain links TRBV9 to TRBJ1-3, with 9 bases identical to TRBD1. This CDR3 is built from 15 residues. CDR1 is SGDLS and CDR2 is YYNGEE in the germline V gene. The junction had 5 bases not matched to a gene; V was cut back by 3 bases and J by 4 bases. The CDR3 spells CASSAGQGRGNTIYF. The DNA of the CDR3 is TGTGCCAGCAGCGCAGGACAGGGGCGAGGAAACACCATATATTTT.

Many counts were recorded for this clonotype. V gene TRBV20-1 combines with J gene TRBJ2-1; D may correspond to TRBD1 or TRBD2 (5 bases each). CDR3 length equals 12 residues. CDR1 and CDR2 from the germline V gene are DFQATT and SNEGSKA (reference sequence). Here the CDR3 reads CGGRGDGNEQFF. CDR3 sequence (DNA): TGCGGTGGCCGAGGGGACGGCAATGAGCAGTTCTTC.

This clonotype was observed at least ten times. The rearrangement uses TRBV10-3 and TRBJ2-7; 9 bases are shared with TRBD1. The V gene end was trimmed by 3 bases and the J gene end by 6 bases; junction bases not matched to a gene: 9. This CDR3 is 15 amino acids long. Germline V gene data show CDR1 as ENHRY and CDR2 as SYGVKD. CDR3 in DNA: TGTGCCATCAGTGACCAGGACAGGGGCTATCCCGAGCAGTACGTC. Translating it yields CAISDQDRGYPEQYV.

The CDR3, as DNA: TGTGCCACCCTAACCGGGTTTTTT. Translated: CATLTGFF. The rearrangement links TRBV12-3 or TRBV12-4 to TRBJ1-4; D unresolved. This CDR3 has 8 residues. V gave up 10 bases and J gave up 16 bases, with 10 bases separating them.

This clonotype came up many times. The chain links TRBV10-1 to TRBJ2-3, with D possibly TRBD1 on 5 matching bases. Trimming took off 10 bases at V and 2 bases at J, with 16 bases between the two ends. This CDR3 spans 14 amino acids. Germline-derived CDR1 and CDR2 are WNHNN and SYGVQD (reference sequence). Here the CDR3 DNA reads TGCGCCACAAAGGACACTCTAAACACAGATACGCAGTATTTT. Its translation is CATKDTLNTDTQYF.

This clonotype occurred a few times. This chain connects TRBV6-1 to TRBJ1-4, with TRBD1 matching over 9 bases. J lost 10 bases, V lost 6 bases, and 6 bases had no gene match. The germline CDR1 and CDR2 sequences are MNHNS and SASEGT. The CDR3 contains 13 residues. The CDR3 DNA reads as TGTGCCAGCAGCCACAGGGGGCAGGGAAAACTGTTTTTT. Protein: CASSHRGQGKLFF.

In its sample, this clonotype was seen many times. The chain couples TRBV5-4 to TRBJ2-3, with D tentatively TRBD1 or TRBD2 (5 bases each). Germline CDR1 SGHNT, CDR2 YYREEE (reference sequence). The V gene lost 0 bases and the J gene lost 10 bases, with 15 bases spanning the gap. CDR3 size: 14 residues. CDR3 sequence reads: CASSLATGPVAQYF. The CDR3 coding sequence is TGTGCCAGCAGCTTGGCTACGGGACCGGTTGCGCAGTATTTT. The variable domain in full, with the rest retrieved from reference TRBV5-4 and TRBJ2-3, is ETGVTQSPTHLIKTRGQQVTLRCSSQSGHNTVSWYQQALGQGPQFIFQYYREEENGRGNFPPRFSGLQFPNYSSELNVNALELDDSALYLCASSLATGPVAQYFGPGTRLTVL.

This clonotype was seen a few times. This chain connects TRBV5-1 to TRBJ1-1; D perhaps matches TRBD1 (5 bases). Trimming stripped 3 bases from V and 5 bases from J, with 8 bases between. This CDR3 has 12 amino acids. Germline CDR1 and CDR2: SGHRS and YFSETQ. The CDR3 is CASSSQGTEAFF. Here the CDR3 DNA reads TGCGCCAGCAGCTCTCAGGGTACTGAAGCTTTCTTT.

This clonotype came up many times. The chain carries TRBV7-8 and TRBJ2-6; 10 bases line up with TRBD1. The CDR3 extends over 22 amino acids. V lost 4 bases to trimming and J lost 0 bases; unmatched junction nucleotides: 18. The germline gives CDR1 SGHVS, CDR2 FQNEAQ. CDR3 bases: TGTGCCAGCAGCTCCGATTGGGGATCGACAGGGGGCGCCTTCTCTGGGGCCAACGTCCTGACTTTC. Its protein is CASSSDWGSTGGAFSGANVLTF.

The rearrangement joins TRBV20-1 to TRBJ2-1; D may be TRBD2 (6 bases). CDR1 and CDR2 (germline): DFQATT, SNEGSKA (reference sequence). This CDR3 region has 14 residues. Trimming cost V 6 bases and J 8 bases, with 20 bases left between them. CDR3 DNA: TGCAGTGCCTCCCGTGAGGCAGGGAGGTATGAGCAGTTCTTC. Translated: CSASREAGRYEQFF.

The chain joins TRBV20-1 to TRBJ1-2; D is ambiguous. Deletions cut 5 bases from V and 3 bases from J, with 13 bases between. CDR1 and CDR2 from the germline V gene are DFQATT and SNEGSKA (reference sequence). CDR3 size: 13 residues. The CDR3 nucleotides read TGCAGTGCTTTGACCGGGTGGGACTATGGCTACACCTTC. The encoded protein is CSALTGWDYGYTF.

This clonotype has at least ten counts. The chain joins TRBV20-1 to TRBJ2-3, with TRBD2 matching over 10 bases. The germline V gene encodes CDR1 DFQATT and CDR2 SNEGSKA (reference sequence). The CDR3 extends over 18 amino acids. The junction had 18 bases not matched to a gene; V was cut back by 6 bases and J by 3 bases. DNA of the CDR3: TGCAGTGCCCCAACGCCGGGGACTAGCGCGGGATGGACAGATACGCAGTATTTT. Its protein product is CSAPTPGTSAGWTDTQYF.

This clonotype was recorded a few times. The rearrangement links TRBV12-3 or TRBV12-4 to TRBJ2-7; no reliable D call. Trimming removed 2 bases at V and 2 bases at J, with 10 bases between. The CDR3 is 14 residues long. CDR3 in amino acids: CASSLLAGAYEQYF. The CDR3 nucleotides are TGTGCCAGCAGTTTATTGGCCGGAGCCTACGAGCAGTACTTC.

This clonotype was counted at least ten times. This rearrangement joins TRBV12-3 or TRBV12-4 to TRBJ1-2; TRBD1 aligns across 9 bases. V trimming: 5 bases; J trimming: 8 bases; junction bases outside the gene matches: 12. The CDR3 is 15 amino acids. The CDR3 nucleotides are TGTGCCAGCAGTCCCACCGGGACAGGGTCGGGAGGCTACACCTTC. Translated: CASSPTGTGSGGYTF.

This clonotype occurred many times. This chain links TRBV2 with TRBJ1-1; D is possibly TRBD1 (6 bases). Germline CDR1 and CDR2: SNHLY and FYNNEI. This CDR3 is 13 amino acids long. The V and J ends lost 8 bases and 13 bases respectively, with 23 bases between them. CDR3 sequence: CASQPGGARVSFF. CDR3 DNA: TGTGCCAGCCAACCGGGGGGGGCCCGGGTAAGTTTCTTT.

This clonotype is medium-sized. The chain links TRBV7-2 to TRBJ2-5; maybe TRBD2 (5 bases). Germline values: CDR1 SGHTA, CDR2 FQGNSA. This CDR3 is built from 13 residues. Trimming pared 5 bases from V and 7 bases from J, leaving 14 bases between. Here the CDR3 reads CASSPAEIGTQYF. In nucleotides, the CDR3 is TGTGCCAGCAGCCCAGCGGAGATTGGGACCCAGTACTTC.

In its sample, this clonotype was seen many times. J is TRBJ2-3 and V is TRBV20-1; 10 bases line up with TRBD1. Germline assignment: CDR1 DFQATT and CDR2 SNEGSKA (reference sequence). The CDR3 is 16 residues long. J was trimmed by 5 bases and V by 8 bases; bases with no gene match: 16. CDR3 in amino acids: CSSGIFGTGDQDTQYF. CDR3 nucleotides: TGCAGTTCAGGGATCTTTGGGACAGGGGATCAAGATACGCAGTATTTT.

About this clonotype itself: With a much larger clone just one base away, this may be a read error. The chain links TRBV9 to TRBJ2-1; a weak D match, TRBD1 (5 bases). The germline gives CDR1 SGDLS, CDR2 YYNGEE. The length of the CDR3 is 14 residues. The CDR3 here is CASSVGNRNNKQFF. The CDR3 DNA reads TGTGCCAGCAGCGTAGGAAACAGGAACAATAAGCAGTTCTTC.

The chain couples TRBV6-2 or TRBV6-3 to TRBJ1-6; D is uncertain. The CDR3 is made up of 15 amino acids. Trimming removed 0 bases from V and 8 bases from J, with 11 bases in between. Per germline, CDR1 MNHEY and CDR2 SVGEGT. CDR3 DNA sequence: TGTGCCAGCAGTTACTCGACGGTGGATTATTCACCCCTCCACTTT. This codes for CASSYSTVDYSPLHF.

For this clonotype: This may stem from a read error, because a much larger clone lies one nucleotide away. The rearrangement links TRBV5-1 to TRBJ2-5; D is unresolved. The CDR3 has 11 amino acids. The V end was cut by 2 bases, the J end by 1 base, with 0 bases between. Looked up from germline, CDR1 is SGHRS and CDR2 is YFSETQ. The CDR3 sequence: CASSFQETQYF. The CDR3 region has the DNA TGCGCCAGCAGCTTCCAAGAGACCCAGTACTTC.

This clonotype was detected ten times or more. CDR3 loop: CASSPRTGENSGANVLTF. The DNA for the CDR3 is TGTGCCAGCTCACCAAGGACAGGGGAGAATTCTGGGGCCAACGTCCTGACTTTC. The chain couples TRBV18 to TRBJ2-6; 9 nucleotides match TRBD1. With 2 bases clipped from V and 1 base from J, the junction kept 6 bases outside the gene matches. Germline V lookup: CDR1 KGHSH, CDR2 LQKENI. The CDR3 totals 18 residues.

This clonotype was counted a few times. The chain employs TRBV29-1 and TRBJ1-1; D is unclear. Germline V lookup: CDR1 SQVTM, CDR2 ANQGSEA. The CDR3 extends over 13 amino acids. Trimming took off 4 bases at V and 1 base at J, with 10 bases between the two ends. DNA for the CDR3: TGCAGCGTTGTGAGTTTCTCGAACACTGAAGCTTTCTTT. This sequence encodes CSVVSFSNTEAFF. The variable domain in full, completed from reference TRBV29-1 and TRBJ1-1, reads SAVISQKPSRDICQRGTSLTIQCQVDSQVTMMFWYRQQPGQSLTLIATANQGSEATYESGFVIDKFPISRPNLTFSTLTVSNMSPEDSSIYLCSVVSFSNTEAFFGQGTRLTVV.

V usage is TRBV12-3 or TRBV12-4 and J usage is TRBJ2-5, with 12 bases identical to TRBD2. The CDR3 runs 15 residues. Trimming took 6 bases from V and 0 from J; bases not matched to a gene: 2. The CDR3: CASRTSGSYQETQYF. CDR3 coding DNA: TGTGCCAGCAGGACTAGCGGGAGCTACCAAGAGACCCAGTACTTC.

This clonotype was seen ten or more times. This chain uses TRBV5-6 with TRBJ1-1, with D unclear. V was shortened by 2 bases and J by 1 base, with 6 bases between the two germline ends. The CDR3 is 13 residues long. In germline, CDR1 is SGHDT, CDR2 YYEEEE. The CDR3 DNA reads TGTGCCAGCAGCTTTGCCCCGAACACTGAAGCTTTCTTT. Its protein is CASSFAPNTEAFF.

This clonotype was recorded at least ten times. The CDR3 DNA follows: TGCAGTGCTCTTCCACTAACAGATACGCAGTATTTT. Amino acid sequence: CSALPLTDTQYF. The rearrangement uses TRBV20-1 and TRBJ2-3; the D is unclear. The germline V gene has CDR1 DFQATT and CDR2 SNEGSKA (reference sequence). This CDR3 contains 12 residues. The ends were cut back, 5 bases at V and 3 bases at J, with 9 bases in the middle.

Judged by abundance, this clonotype is medium-sized. This chain connects TRBV24-1 to TRBJ2-7; 11 positions match TRBD2. V lost 5 bases to trimming and J lost 3 bases; unmatched junction nucleotides: 8. The germline V gene has CDR1 KGHDR and CDR2 SFDVKD. The length of the CDR3 is 16 residues. The CDR3 is CATSGIGTSGIYEQYF. The CDR3 nucleotides are TGTGCCACCAGTGGTATTGGGACTAGCGGAATCTACGAGCAGTACTTC.

Worth noting for this clonotype: A much bigger clone sits one base away, suggesting this may be a read error. The chain joins TRBV20-1 to TRBJ2-5; D uncertain. The CDR3 has 13 amino acids. From germline, CDR1 is DFQATT and CDR2 SNEGSKA (reference sequence). The CDR3 is CSARGVPGEIQYF. The CDR3 nucleotides are TGCAGTGCTAGAGGGGTCCCTGGAGAGATCCAGTACTTC.

The table lists this clonotype with a few counts. The chain uses TRBV20-1 and TRBJ2-3; D is unclear. Germline V lookup: CDR1 DFQATT, CDR2 SNEGSKA (reference sequence). V was pared by 3 bases and J by 0 bases, with 10 bases between. This CDR3 region has 14 residues. The CDR3 protein is CSASLEGSTDTQYF. The DNA for the CDR3 is TGCAGTGCTAGTTTAGAAGGTAGCACAGATACGCAGTATTTT.

The chain is built from TRBV20-1 and TRBJ2-1, with 14 bases that match TRBD2. V was pared by 5 bases and J by 8 bases, with 11 bases of the junction left unmatched. The CDR3 length is 16 residues. In germline, CDR1 is DFQATT, CDR2 SNEGSKA (reference sequence). The DNA for the CDR3 is TGCAGTGCTCCCCGACTAGCGGGAGGGCAAGGCGATGAGCAGTTCTTC. This gives the protein CSAPRLAGGQGDEQFF.

This clonotype has a handful of counts. The chain joins TRBV11-2 to TRBJ2-3; 9 bases are a match to TRBD2. The ends lost 5 bases at V and 8 bases at J; junction bases unmatched: 11. CDR1 and CDR2 (germline): SGHAT, FQNNGV. The CDR3 extends over 15 amino acids. CDR3 DNA sequence: TGTGCCAGCAGCCCCGTCGGCGGGGGGGCAGGTACGCAGTATTTT. Translating it yields CASSPVGGGAGTQYF.